The clone carrying this TCR beta chain was detected once. This record comes from a study of CD8 T cells in Susac syndrome. Study at large: Treatment at blood withdrawal was none, corticosteroids, or intravenous immunoglobulin alone in Susac syndrome patients.

The RNA input was about 0.5 to 1 ug, and it was reverse transcribed with random hexamers. TCRdb reanalysed the immunoSEQ multiplex PCR reads using MiXCR and keeps one entry per CDR3 protein. The table has under 200,000 distinct CDR3 sequences, about 96% seen once. Per the germline V gene, CDR1 is KGHSH and CDR2 is LQKENI. This CDR3 is built from 15 residues. Deletions cut 6 bases from V and 7 bases from J, with 16 bases between. The source of this sequence is a human donor with Susac syndrome. The sequenced material came from CD4+ T cells from PBMCs. The chain employs TRBV18 and TRBJ1-6, with a possible D match to TRBD1 (5 bases). The CDR3 DNA is TGTGCCAGCTCGCCCGGACAAGCGGGGAATTCACCCCTCCACTTT. Translation gives CASSPGQAGNSPLHF.